This TCR beta chain was identified in a study of CD8+CD57+ T cells in acquired aplastic anemia. The overall study: Sorted CD4+ and CD8+ cells gave a mean 3.2 ug DNA, range roughly 0.2 to 27.4 ug.

Profiling of TCR beta VDJ combinations and CDR3 sequences used genomic DNA as template. MiXCR, run by TCRdb on the reads, gives a single entry per CDR3 protein. The sample includes 200,000 or so distinct CDR3 sequences, about half seen only once; the top ten take about 20%. Regarding this clonotype: Its antigen is undetermined.

There are 15 residues in the CDR3. The germline CDR1 and CDR2 sequences are SGHTA and FQGNSA. Trimming removed 2 bases from V and 6 bases from J; junction bases left unmatched: 6. General study points: The number of CD8+ CDR3 sequences shared by patients and controls was 25 to 35. The study found no significant CD8+ Simpson's diversity difference between patients and controls.

Sequencing was done on patients that had shown CD8+CD57+ cell expansion by flow cytometry. The TCR was taken from a human donor with aplastic anemia. V usage is TRBV7-2 and J usage is TRBJ1-5; 8 bases map to TRBD1. Source material: sorted CD4+, CD8+, or CD8+CD57+ T cells (not recorded which) from PBMCs. CDR3 in DNA: TGTGCCAGCAGCTTAAATCCAGGGGGCTTTCAGCCCCAGCATTTT. Protein: CASSLNPGGFQPQHF.